The clone carrying this T cell receptor (beta chain) was picked up many times. Its antigen is as yet unknown. Fresh peripheral blood, about 10 ml, was the PBMC source. The study amplified TCR beta CDR3 regions using RNA transcripts. HTBI-primed RT-PCR formed the first round, and a multiplex PCR formed the second. TCRdb reprocessed the multiplex PCR reads via MiXCR and lists one record per CDR3 protein. The table lists approximately 210,000 distinct CDR3 sequences, just under 30% of them singletons. The data derive from a study of Graves' ophthalmopathy and Graves' hyperthyroidism. Study as a whole: At initial diagnosis, peripheral blood was obtained, and this preceded any treatment.

Study conclusions and caveats: Most expanded clonotypes from thyroid (those above 0.001 frequency) were also found in blood.

The germline CDR1 and CDR2 sequences are SGHKS and YYEKEE (reference sequence). The V segment lost 4 bases and the J segment 3 bases; nucleotides outside the gene matches: 7. The CDR3 has 15 amino acids. The J gene is TRBJ2-7, the V gene TRBV5-5, with TRBD2 matching 10 bases. The clonotype was recovered from a man over 45 with Graves' ophthalmopathy. The specimen sequenced was peripheral blood. Here the CDR3 reads CASSPDSGRSYEQYF. In nucleotides, the CDR3 is TGTGCCAGCAGCCCGGATAGCGGGAGGAGCTACGAGCAGTACTTC.